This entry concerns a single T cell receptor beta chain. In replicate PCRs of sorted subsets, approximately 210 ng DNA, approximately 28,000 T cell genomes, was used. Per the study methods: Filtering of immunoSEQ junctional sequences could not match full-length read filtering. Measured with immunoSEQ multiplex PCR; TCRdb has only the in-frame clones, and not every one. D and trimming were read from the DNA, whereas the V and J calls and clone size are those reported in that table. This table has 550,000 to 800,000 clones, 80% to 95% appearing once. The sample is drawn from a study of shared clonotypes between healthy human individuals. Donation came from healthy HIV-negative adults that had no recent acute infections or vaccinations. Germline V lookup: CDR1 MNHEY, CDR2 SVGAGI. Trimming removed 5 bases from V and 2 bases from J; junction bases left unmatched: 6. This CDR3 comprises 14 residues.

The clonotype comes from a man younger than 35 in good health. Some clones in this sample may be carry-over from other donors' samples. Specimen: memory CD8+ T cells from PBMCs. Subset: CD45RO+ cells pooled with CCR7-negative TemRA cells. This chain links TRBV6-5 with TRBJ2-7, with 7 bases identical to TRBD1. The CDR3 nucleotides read TGTGCCAGCAGTCCTCAGACAGGGACCTACGAGCAGTACTTC. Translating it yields CASSPQTGTYEQYF.